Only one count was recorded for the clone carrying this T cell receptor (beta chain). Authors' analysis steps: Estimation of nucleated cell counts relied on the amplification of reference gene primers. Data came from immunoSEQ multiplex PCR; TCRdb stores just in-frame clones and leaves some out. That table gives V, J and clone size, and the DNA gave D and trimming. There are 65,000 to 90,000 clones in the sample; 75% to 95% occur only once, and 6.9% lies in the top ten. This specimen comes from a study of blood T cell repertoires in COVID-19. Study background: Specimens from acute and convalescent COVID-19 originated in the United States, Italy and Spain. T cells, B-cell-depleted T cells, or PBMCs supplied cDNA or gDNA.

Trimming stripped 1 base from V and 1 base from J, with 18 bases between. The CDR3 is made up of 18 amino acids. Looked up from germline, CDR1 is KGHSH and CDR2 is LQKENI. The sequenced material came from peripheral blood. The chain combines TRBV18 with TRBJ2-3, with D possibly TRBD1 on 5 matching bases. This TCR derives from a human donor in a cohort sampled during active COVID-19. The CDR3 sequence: CASSPLPQQGIGTDTQYF. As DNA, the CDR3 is TGTGCCAGCTCACCACTCCCCCAGCAGGGAATAGGCACAGATACGCAGTATTTT.